The clone carrying this TCR beta chain is judged large. Its antigen is unidentified. General study findings and limits: Under 2.4% of tumor Treg sequences matched blood Tregs or memory cells. Tumor Tregs overlapped most with tumor, then blood, naive CD4+ cells.

V dropped 6 bases and J dropped 7; count of bases not matched to a gene: 9. The CDR3 length is 14 residues. Adaptor-ligated barcode primers were used to amplify TRBV12-4/TRBJ1-2 clonotypes. TCRdb re-derived calls from the multiplex PCR reads in MiXCR, one entry per CDR3 protein. Of approximately 1,000 distinct CDR3 sequences in the sample, 2.9% were seen once. Treg sorting used a CD4+CD25+CD127-/low gate. The sample consisted of tumor-infiltrating Tregs sorted from the breast tumor. V usage is TRBV12-3 or TRBV12-4 and J usage is TRBJ1-2; 9 bases agree with TRBD1. The receptor's source is a female donor with breast cancer. In DNA form, the CDR3 reads TGTGCCAGCAGCTACGGGACAGGGTTAGGTGGCTACACCTTC. Translated, it gives CASSYGTGLGGYTF.